The 17 T cell receptor beta chains reported below all come from one sample, sequenced in a study of OX40 agonist ivuxolimab in advanced cancers. Data came from immunoSEQ multiplex PCR; TCRdb stores just in-frame clones and leaves some out. This table holds more than 75,000 clones, 84% found once. The sequenced sample was CD4+ or CD8+ T cells sorted from blood, obtained in a trial of the OX40 agonist ivuxolimab. The source is an adult with an advanced solid tumor such as melanoma, head and neck, liver or kidney cancer.

This clone has only a few counts. V usage is TRBV10-3 and J usage is TRBJ1-2; D unclear. V shed 0 bases and J shed 7 bases, with 9 bases lying between them. The CDR3 contains 13 residues. From germline, CDR1 is ENHRY and CDR2 SYGVKD. As DNA, the CDR3 is TGTGCCATCAGTGAGTCTGGGGTCGGTGGCTACACCTTC. Its translation: CAISESGVGGYTF.

The count of this clone is one. The rearrangement uses TRBV5-1 and TRBJ2-3; 8 bases align to TRBD1. The J segment lost 1 base and the V segment lost 4 bases, leaving 8 bases of the junction unmatched. This CDR3 has 16 residues. Germline V CDR1 and CDR2: SGHRS, YFSETQ. In DNA, the CDR3 is TGCGCCAGCAGCCCATTACAGGGGGGAGGCACAGATACGCAGTATTTT. This translates into CASSPLQGGGTDTQYF.

The rearrangement links TRBV28 to TRBJ2-7, with 8 bases identical to TRBD1. The CDR3 runs 16 residues. Germline values: CDR1 MDHEN, CDR2 SYDVKM. The V segment lost 6 bases and the J segment 4 bases; nucleotides outside the gene matches: 14. The CDR3 nucleotides are TGTGCCAGCAGAGGGACAGGCGCCGCCGGGGGTTACGAGCAGTACTTC. Encoded protein: CASRGTGAAGGYEQYF.

The chain joins TRBV27 to TRBJ1-5, with D possibly being TRBD1 (6 bases). Germline loops: CDR1 MNHEY, CDR2 SMNVEV (reference sequence). This CDR3 has 16 amino acids. Trimming stripped 6 bases from V and 0 bases from J, with 15 bases between. The CDR3 reads CASRRKGGDSNQPQHF. CDR3 DNA: TGTGCCAGCAGGCGAAAAGGGGGAGATAGCAATCAGCCCCAGCATTTT.

The chain couples TRBV5-1 to TRBJ1-4; perhaps TRBD1 as D (5 bases). Germline-derived CDR1 and CDR2 are SGHRS and YFSETQ. V was trimmed by 2 bases and J by 0 bases, leaving 8 bases between them. This CDR3 comprises 15 residues. The CDR3 reads CASSFGTTTNEKLFF. CDR3 DNA: TGCGCCAGCAGCTTCGGGACGACAACTAATGAAAAACTGTTTTTT.

This clone was detected once. CDR3 bases: TGTGCCAGCAGCAACCCTGTACACAATGAGCAGTTCTTC. Translated, it gives CASSNPVHNEQFF. The rearrangement joins TRBV7-3 to TRBJ2-1; no clear D gene. The germline V gene has CDR1 SGHTA and CDR2 FQGTGA. This CDR3 has 13 amino acids. V was shortened by 5 bases and J by 5 bases, with 10 bases between the two germline ends. Full variable domain (outside the CDR3, taken from reference TRBV7-3 and TRBJ2-1): GAGVSQTPSNKVTEKGKYVELRCDPISGHTALYWYRQSLGQGPEFLIYFQGTGAADDSGLPNDRFFAVRPEGSVSTLKIQRTERGDSAVYLCASSNPVHNEQFFGPGTRLTVL.

The chain uses TRBV30 and TRBJ1-3; D gene uncertain. Trimming shortened V by 2 bases and J by 3 bases, and 8 bases separated the two germline ends. The CDR3 consists of 13 residues. Germline values: CDR1 GTSNPN, CDR2 SVGIG (reference sequence). CDR3 sequence reads: CAWSRVFGNTIYF. DNA for the CDR3: TGTGCCTGGAGTCGGGTCTTTGGAAACACCATATATTTT.

The rearrangement joins TRBV28 to TRBJ2-7, with D tentatively TRBD2 (6 bases). The V end was cut by 5 bases, the J end by 5 bases, with 7 bases between. Germline values: CDR1 MDHEN, CDR2 SYDVKM. There are 11 residues in the CDR3. CDR3 region: CASSRLDEQYF. As DNA, the CDR3 is TGTGCCAGCAGTAGACTAGACGAGCAGTACTTC.

V and J are TRBV5-1 and TRBJ2-7; 8 nucleotides align to TRBD1. The CDR3 runs 12 residues. V trimming: 10 bases; J trimming: 3 bases; junction bases outside the gene matches: 6. The germline CDR1 and CDR2 sequences are SGHRS and YFSETQ. CDR3 amino acids: CAGDRGVYEQYF. Here the CDR3 DNA reads TGCGCCGGAGACAGGGGAGTCTACGAGCAGTACTTC.

The chain couples TRBV28 to TRBJ2-1; D ambiguous. CDR1 is MDHEN, CDR2 SYDVKM, per germline. Trimming shortened V by 6 bases and J by 4 bases, and 13 bases separated the two germline ends. The CDR3 extends over 14 amino acids. The CDR3: CASRSSAPYNEQFF. CDR3 nucleotide sequence: TGTGCCAGCAGGTCTAGTGCCCCATACAATGAGCAGTTCTTC.

The genes are TRBV5-4 and TRBJ2-1, with D perhaps matching TRBD2 (5 bases). V lost 0 bases and J lost 5, with 6 bases in between. Looked up from germline, CDR1 is SGHNT and CDR2 is YYREEE (reference sequence). The CDR3 loop spans 13 amino acids. For the CDR3, the DNA is TGTGCCAGCAGCTTGGTCGGGGACAATGAGCAGTTCTTC. This codes for CASSLVGDNEQFF.

CDR3 sequence (DNA): TGTGCCAGCAGTGTATCCAGAGGGGTGGCGGATACGCAGTATTTT. This sequence encodes CASSVSRGVADTQYF. V usage is TRBV6-5 and J usage is TRBJ2-3; D is possibly TRBD1 or TRBD2 (5 bases each). Germline V gene sequence: CDR1 MNHEY, CDR2 SVGAGI. The length of the CDR3 is 15 residues. Trimming shortened V by 5 bases and J by 6 bases, and 18 bases separated the two germline ends.

In this sample, this clone turned up once. This rearrangement joins TRBV7-2 to TRBJ2-1; TRBD1 matches at 8 bases. Per the germline V gene, CDR1 is SGHTA and CDR2 is FQGNSA. V was pared by 6 bases and J by 1 base, with 5 bases of the junction left unmatched. The CDR3 totals 15 residues. CDR3: CASSPTGGSYNEQFF. The CDR3 DNA reads as TGTGCCAGCAGTCCCACAGGGGGTTCCTACAATGAGCAGTTCTTC.

This clone has only one observation. The rearrangement links TRBV4-2 to TRBJ1-2; the D gene is possibly TRBD1 (5 bases). Trimming stripped 2 bases from V and 6 bases from J, with 10 bases between. This CDR3 has 13 residues. CDR1 and CDR2 from the germline V gene are LGHNA and YNFKEQ. For the CDR3, the DNA is TGTGCCAGCAGCCAACGATTGGGGGATGGCTACACCTTC. Protein: CASSQRLGDGYTF.

The rearrangement links TRBV18 to TRBJ2-3; 8 bases map to TRBD1. The V and J ends lost 4 bases and 5 bases, in that order; junction bases with no gene match: 8. The CDR3 contains 15 residues. Germline CDR1 KGHSH, CDR2 LQKENI. The CDR3: CASSLATGAVDTQYF. CDR3 sequence (DNA): TGTGCCAGCTCACTCGCGACAGGGGCGGTAGATACGCAGTATTTT.

This chain uses TRBV2 with TRBJ1-5; 7 nucleotides agree with TRBD1. Per germline, CDR1 SNHLY and CDR2 FYNNEI. The J segment lost 1 base and the V segment lost 8 bases, leaving 5 bases of the junction unmatched. CDR3 size: 14 residues. The CDR3 region is CASGGTVSNQPQHF. Written as DNA, the CDR3 is TGTGCCAGCGGCGGGACAGTCAGCAATCAGCCCCAGCATTTT.

The sample holds a few counts of this clone. The chain carries TRBV28 and TRBJ2-7, with 15 bases matching TRBD2. The germline V gene encodes CDR1 MDHEN and CDR2 SYDVKM. This CDR3 has 17 amino acids. The junction had 6 bases not matched to a gene; V was cut back by 6 bases and J by 0 bases. In DNA form, the CDR3 reads TGTGCCAGCAGGAACGGACTAGCGGGGGGGAGCTCCTACGAGCAGTACTTC. Translated, it gives CASRNGLAGGSSYEQYF.